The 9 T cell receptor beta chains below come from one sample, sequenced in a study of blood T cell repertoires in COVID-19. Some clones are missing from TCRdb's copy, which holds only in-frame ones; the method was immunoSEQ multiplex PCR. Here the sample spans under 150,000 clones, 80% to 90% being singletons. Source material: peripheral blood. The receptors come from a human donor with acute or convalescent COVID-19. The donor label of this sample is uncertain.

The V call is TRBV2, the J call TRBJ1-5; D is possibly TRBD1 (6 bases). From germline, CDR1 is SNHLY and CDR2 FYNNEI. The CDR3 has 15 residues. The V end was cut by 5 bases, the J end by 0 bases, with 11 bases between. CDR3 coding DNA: TGTGCCAGCAGTCCACAGGGATATAGCAATCAGCCCCAGCATTTT. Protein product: CASSPQGYSNQPQHF.

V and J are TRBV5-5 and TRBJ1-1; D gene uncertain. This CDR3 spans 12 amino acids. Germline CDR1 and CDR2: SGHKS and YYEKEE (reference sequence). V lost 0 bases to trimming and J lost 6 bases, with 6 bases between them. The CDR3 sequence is CASSLGGPEAFF. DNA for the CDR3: TGTGCCAGCAGCTTGGGCGGGCCTGAAGCTTTCTTT.

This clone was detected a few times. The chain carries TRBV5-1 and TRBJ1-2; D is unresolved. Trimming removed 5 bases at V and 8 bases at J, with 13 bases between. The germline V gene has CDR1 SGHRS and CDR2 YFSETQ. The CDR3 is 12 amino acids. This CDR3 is CASSEGGRGYTF. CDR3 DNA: TGCGCCAGCAGTGAAGGCGGGAGGGGCTACACCTTC.

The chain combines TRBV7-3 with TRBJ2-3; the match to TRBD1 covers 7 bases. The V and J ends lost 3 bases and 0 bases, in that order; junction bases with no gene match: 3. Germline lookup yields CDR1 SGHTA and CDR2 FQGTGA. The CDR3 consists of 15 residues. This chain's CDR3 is CASSFGTVSTDTQYF. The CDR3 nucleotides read TGTGCCAGCAGCTTTGGGACAGTGAGCACAGATACGCAGTATTTT. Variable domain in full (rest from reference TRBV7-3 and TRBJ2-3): GAGVSQTPSNKVTEKGKYVELRCDPISGHTALYWYRQSLGQGPEFLIYFQGTGAADDSGLPNDRFFAVRPEGSVSTLKIQRTERGDSAVYLCASSFGTVSTDTQYFGPGTRLTVL.

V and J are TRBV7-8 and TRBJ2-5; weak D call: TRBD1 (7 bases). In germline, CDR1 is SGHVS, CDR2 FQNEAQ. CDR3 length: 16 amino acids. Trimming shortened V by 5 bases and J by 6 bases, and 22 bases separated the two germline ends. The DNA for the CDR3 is TGTGCCAGCAGCCTATACGATACAGGGGACTCCCAGACCCAGTACTTC. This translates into CASSLYDTGDSQTQYF.

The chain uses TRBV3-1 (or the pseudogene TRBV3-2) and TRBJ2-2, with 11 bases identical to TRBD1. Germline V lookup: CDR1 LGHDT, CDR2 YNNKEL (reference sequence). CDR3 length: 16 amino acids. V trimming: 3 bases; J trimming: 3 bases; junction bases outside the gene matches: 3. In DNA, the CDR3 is TGTGCCAGCAGCCAGGACAGGGGGCCCGACACCGGGGAGCTGTTTTTT. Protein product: CASSQDRGPDTGELFF.

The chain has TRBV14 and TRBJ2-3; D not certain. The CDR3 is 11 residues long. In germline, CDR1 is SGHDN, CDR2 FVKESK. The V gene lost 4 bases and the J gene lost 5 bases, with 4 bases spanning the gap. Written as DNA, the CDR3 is TGTGCCAGCAGCCGGAGAGATACGCAGTATTTT. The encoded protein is CASSRRDTQYF.

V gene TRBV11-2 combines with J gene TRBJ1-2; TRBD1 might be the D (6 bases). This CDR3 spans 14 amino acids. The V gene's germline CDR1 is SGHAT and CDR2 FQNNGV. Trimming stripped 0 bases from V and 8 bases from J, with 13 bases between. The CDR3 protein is CASSLDQGTGGYTF. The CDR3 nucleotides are TGTGCCAGCAGCTTAGATCAGGGGACGGGCGGCTACACCTTC.

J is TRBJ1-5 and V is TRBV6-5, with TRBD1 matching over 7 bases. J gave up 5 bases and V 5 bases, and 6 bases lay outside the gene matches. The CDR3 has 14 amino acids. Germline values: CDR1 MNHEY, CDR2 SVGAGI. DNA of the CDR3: TGTGCCAGCAGTCGAAGTGGACAGGATCAGCCCCAGCATTTT. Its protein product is CASSRSGQDQPQHF.